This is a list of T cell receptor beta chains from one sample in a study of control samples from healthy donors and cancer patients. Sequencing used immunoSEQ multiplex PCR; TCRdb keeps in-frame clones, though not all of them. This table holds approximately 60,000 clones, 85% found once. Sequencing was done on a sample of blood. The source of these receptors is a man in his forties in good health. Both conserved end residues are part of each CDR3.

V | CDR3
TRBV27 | CASRLAGGPSTDTQYF
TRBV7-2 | CASSSEYNQPQHF
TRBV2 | CASSLLNQPQHF
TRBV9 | CASSGPDRVDRYGYTF
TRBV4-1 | CASSQDVGTGVSPLHF
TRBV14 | CASSQGGNTQYF
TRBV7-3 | CASSYSVLADTQYF
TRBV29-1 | CSVGHSGTYNEQFF
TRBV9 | CASSVETGGERDTQYF
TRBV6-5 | CASSSEGQGHYGYTF
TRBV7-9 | CASSLTGFSYNSPLHF
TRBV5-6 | CASSIRGTAYNSPLHF
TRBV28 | CASSLRTPGGAFF
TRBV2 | CASSVPRAPGETQYF
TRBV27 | CASSYYNEQFF
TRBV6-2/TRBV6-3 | CASSYFTGESRFIGTEAFF
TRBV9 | CASSLPPGQGRNGELFF
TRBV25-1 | CASNSQGQPDYGYTF
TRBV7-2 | CASSLETGIGNTIYF
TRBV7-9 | CASSSQGGADTQYF
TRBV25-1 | CASSEWGDWHEQYF
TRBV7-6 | CASSLAVYRGSSGNTIYF
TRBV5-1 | CASSLGLAGDRNEQFF
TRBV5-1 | CASSTGQLQVEAFF
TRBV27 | CARSPGLLETQYF
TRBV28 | CASSWDKNYGYTF
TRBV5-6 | CASSLGADEQFF
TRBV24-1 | CATSDSTSGGGLQFF
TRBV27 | CASSLFGPNTGELFF
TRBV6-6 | CASSSPGTGRDYAFF
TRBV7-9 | CASLPIGVYSGNTIYF
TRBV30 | CAWSREGNGYTF
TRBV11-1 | CASSPPPNTEAFF
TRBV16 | CASSQGGDQPQHF
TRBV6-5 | CASSQRDRNSPLHF
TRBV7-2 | CASSSGQGAGYGYTF
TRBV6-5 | CASNKGGGLYEQYF
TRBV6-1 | CASSVRPRGVDYGYTF
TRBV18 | CASSLHQAGTGRQETQYF
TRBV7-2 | CASSLTGFLGNTIYF
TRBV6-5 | CASSRSSRPYEQYF
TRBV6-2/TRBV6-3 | CASSYSKGTGNQPQHF